This is a list of T cell receptor beta chains from one sample in a study of blood T cell repertoires in COVID-19. Method: immunoSEQ multiplex PCR; TCRdb's copy keeps in-frame clones and lacks some. The table lists about 200,000 clones, 85% of them singletons. The sequencing sample was made of PBMCs or T cells enriched from blood (not recorded which). These receptor sequences come from a man aged 35-49 years who had recovered from COVID-19. CDR3s include the opening cysteine and the closing phenylalanine or tryptophan. A D gene is named only where the DNA matches it firmly. The size of a clone is reported for some rows only, either as once, few or many, or as a class for expanded clones.

D gene	J gene	clone size	V gene	CDR3 protein	CDR3 DNA
TRBD1	TRBJ1-6	-	TRBV30	CAWKTGGHSPLHF	TGTGCCTGGAAAACAGGGGGCCATTCACCCCTCCACTTT
TRBD1	TRBJ2-7	-	TRBV9	CASSADRGQTYEQYF	TGTGCCAGCAGCGCGGACAGGGGCCAAACCTACGAGCAGTACTTC
TRBD1	TRBJ1-6	-	TRBV19	CASSAGQLMGSPLHF	TGTGCCAGTAGTGCGGGACAGCTCATGGGTTCACCCCTCCACTTT
TRBD1	TRBJ1-2	-	TRBV9	CASSVDPGTGTNYGYTF	TGTGCCAGCAGCGTAGACCCCGGGACAGGGACTAACTATGGCTACACCTTC
TRBD1	TRBJ2-3	-	TRBV3-1/TRBV3-2	CASGDYTGGTDTQYF	TGTGCCAGCGGGGATTACACAGGGGGTACAGATACGCAGTATTTT
TRBD2	TRBJ2-1	-	TRBV11-2	CASSLDLTAGGPGFEQFF	TGTGCCAGCAGCTTAGATCTGACAGCGGGAGGGCCTGGGTTTGAGCAGTTCTTC
TRBD1	TRBJ1-2	-	TRBV10-1	CASRSRGRGYGYTF	TGCGCCAGCAGGAGCAGGGGGCGCGGCTATGGCTACACCTTC
TRBD2	TRBJ2-1	-	TRBV11-3	CASSTRSGTNAFNEQFF	TGTGCCAGCAGCACCAGATCTGGGACTAATGCCTTCAATGAGCAGTTCTTC
-	TRBJ2-5	-	TRBV28	CASRPKDVKETQYF	TGTGCCAGCAGACCTAAAGATGTTAAAGAGACCCAGTACTTC
-	TRBJ1-5	once	TRBV2	CASNLQPGGNQPQHF	TGTGCCAGCAACCTGCAGCCGGGCGGGAATCAGCCCCAGCATTTT
TRBD1	TRBJ1-1	-	TRBV14	CASSQDIGDRGWTEAFF	TGTGCCAGCAGCCAAGATATTGGGGACAGGGGATGGACTGAAGCTTTCTTT
TRBD1	TRBJ2-7	-	TRBV5-1	CASSFAGQGPYEQYF	TGCGCCAGCAGCTTCGCCGGACAGGGTCCCTACGAGCAGTACTTC
TRBD2	TRBJ2-7	-	TRBV30	CAASGKGSYEQYF	TGTGCCGCCAGCGGGAAGGGGTCCTACGAGCAGTACTTC
-	TRBJ1-1	once	TRBV19	CASSTPDTRGTEAFF	TGTGCCAGTAGTACTCCCGACACCCGGGGGACTGAAGCTTTCTTT
TRBD1	TRBJ2-1	once	TRBV5-1	CASGPLTGGRNEQFF	TGCGCCAGCGGACCCCTGACAGGGGGCCGCAATGAGCAGTTCTTC
-	TRBJ2-3	-	TRBV5-8	CASSGRRSDTQYF	TGTGCCAGCAGCGGGCGGAGGTCAGATACGCAGTATTTT
TRBD2	TRBJ2-1	-	TRBV4-3	CASSQKAGGPYNEQFF	TGCGCCAGCAGCCAAAAAGCGGGAGGACCCTACAATGAGCAGTTCTTC
-	TRBJ2-7	once	TRBV6-5	CASSYNQGSSYEQYF	TGTGCCAGCAGTTACAACCAGGGAAGCTCCTACGAGCAGTACTTC
TRBD1	TRBJ1-6	-	TRBV5-4	CASSLGTGYNSPLHF	TGTGCCAGCAGCTTGGGGACAGGTTATAATTCACCCCTCCACTTT
-	TRBJ2-7	-	TRBV9	CASSVGPQGVQYF	TGTGCCAGCAGCGTAGGGCCCCAGGGCGTGCAGTACTTC
TRBD2	TRBJ2-5	-	TRBV5-6	CASSPRAAGGGETQYF	TGTGCCAGCAGCCCGAGGGCGGCGGGAGGGGGAGAGACCCAGTACTTC
TRBD2	TRBJ2-3	-	TRBV19	CASRTLAGSTDTQYF	TGTGCCAGTAGGACACTAGCGGGTAGCACAGATACGCAGTATTTT
TRBD2	TRBJ2-2	-	TRBV9	CASSISTSGSNTGELFF	TGTGCCAGCAGCATCTCTACTAGCGGGAGTAACACCGGGGAGCTGTTTTTT
-	TRBJ2-3	-	TRBV7-8	CASTREPGDTQYF	TGTGCCAGCACCCGAGAGCCAGGAGATACGCAGTATTTT
TRBD1	TRBJ1-5	-	TRBV2	CASSVGQGHQPQHF	TGTGCCAGCAGCGTTGGACAGGGGCATCAGCCCCAGCATTTT
-	TRBJ1-4	-	TRBV19	CASSIELQEKLFF	TGTGCCAGTAGTATAGAGTTGCAGGAAAAACTGTTTTTT
TRBD1	TRBJ1-2	-	TRBV28	CASGRTGGNYGYTF	TGTGCCAGCGGTCGGACAGGGGGTAACTATGGCTACACCTTC
-	TRBJ1-4	-	TRBV21-1	CASGRGEKLFF	TGTGCCTCCGGACGGGGTGAAAAACTGTTTTTT
TRBD2	TRBJ2-7	-	TRBV3-1/TRBV3-2	CASSHAPGTNYEQYF	TGTGCCAGCAGCCACGCCCCCGGGACTAACTACGAGCAGTACTTC
TRBD2	TRBJ2-5	-	TRBV30	CAWSATSGARETQYF	TGTGCCTGGAGTGCTACTAGCGGCGCCCGGGAGACCCAGTACTTC
TRBD2	TRBJ2-1	-	TRBV3-1/TRBV3-2	CASSQGRRVSGLAEGEQFF	TGTGCCAGCAGCCAAGGCCGTCGGGTATCGGGACTAGCGGAAGGAGAGCAGTTCTTC
TRBD1	TRBJ2-5	-	TRBV9	CASSVIQGETQYF	TGTGCCAGCAGCGTAATACAGGGGGAGACCCAGTACTTC
TRBD2	TRBJ2-3	-	TRBV6-4	CASSATSGRDTQYF	TGTGCCAGCAGTGCGACTAGCGGGAGGGATACGCAGTATTTT
-	TRBJ1-2	-	TRBV7-2	CASSFRGYGYTF	TGTGCCAGCAGCTTTCGAGGGTATGGCTACACCTTC
-	TRBJ1-2	once	TRBV30	CAWGLQGARFNYGYTF	TGTGCCTGGGGCCTACAGGGCGCCCGCTTTAACTATGGCTACACCTTC
TRBD1	TRBJ1-3	-	TRBV9	CASSPRTGAGNTIYF	TGTGCCAGCAGCCCTCGGACAGGGGCCGGAAACACCATATATTTT
-	TRBJ1-3	-	TRBV6-2/TRBV6-3	CASSYSAADSSGNTIYF	TGTGCCAGCAGTTACTCGGCCGCGGACAGCTCTGGAAACACCATATATTTT
TRBD2	TRBJ2-3	once	TRBV2	CASSEAVIAGGNTDTQYF	TGTGCCAGCAGTGAAGCCGTCATAGCGGGAGGGAACACAGATACGCAGTATTTT
-	TRBJ2-7	once	TRBV10-3	CAISGGTTGYEQYF	TGTGCCATCAGTGGTGGGACAACGGGGTACGAGCAGTACTTC
-	TRBJ1-2	-	TRBV24-1	CATSDGAIPRVYTF	TGTGCCACCAGTGATGGGGCAATCCCTCGGGTCTACACCTTC
TRBD1	TRBJ2-5	-	TRBV18	CASSPEGGVRETQYF	TGTGCCAGCTCCCCCGAAGGGGGCGTTCGGGAGACCCAGTACTTC
-	TRBJ2-3	-	TRBV5-1	CASSLAGHSTDTQYF	TGCGCCAGCAGCTTAGCTGGACATAGCACAGATACGCAGTATTTT
-	TRBJ2-2	-	TRBV10-3	CAIERGNTGELFF	TGTGCCATCGAAAGGGGAAACACCGGGGAGCTGTTTTTT
TRBD1	TRBJ1-1	-	TRBV7-3	CASSPGGRTEAFF	TGTGCCAGCAGCCCAGGGGGGCGGACTGAAGCTTTCTTT
TRBD1	TRBJ2-7	-	TRBV4-3	CASSQDNRGSYEQYF	TGCGCCAGCAGCCAAGATAACAGGGGGTCCTACGAGCAGTACTTC
TRBD1	TRBJ1-1	-	TRBV12-3/TRBV12-4	CASRGQGREEAFF	TGTGCCAGCAGAGGACAGGGGCGGGAAGAAGCTTTCTTT
TRBD1	TRBJ1-1	-	TRBV19	CASSILPGQGLNTEAFF	TGTGCCAGTAGTATACTTCCGGGACAGGGATTGAACACTGAAGCTTTCTTT
-	TRBJ1-2	-	TRBV30	CAWSPGYGYTF	TGTGCCTGGAGTCCCGGGTATGGCTACACCTTC
-	TRBJ2-7	-	TRBV5-1	CASRLTGDALSYEQYF	TGCGCCAGCAGATTGACGGGGGACGCCCTCTCCTACGAGCAGTACTTC
TRBD1	TRBJ1-1	few	TRBV19	CASSLQGYTEAFF	TGTGCCAGTAGTCTACAGGGGTATACTGAAGCTTTCTTT
-	TRBJ1-1	-	TRBV27	CASSFTGLAEAFF	TGTGCCAGCAGTTTCACAGGGTTGGCTGAAGCTTTCTTT
-	TRBJ2-7	many	TRBV5-1	CASSLGGLVLGEQYF	TGCGCCAGCAGCTTGGGCGGGCTAGTTCTAGGCGAGCAGTACTTC
TRBD1	TRBJ1-2	-	TRBV4-1	CASSPGPGQGSYGYTF	TGCGCCAGCAGTCCCGGCCCGGGACAGGGGAGCTATGGCTACACCTTC
-	TRBJ1-4	-	TRBV7-9	CASSLVGARINEKLFF	TGTGCCAGCAGCTTAGTAGGGGCACGAATAAATGAAAAACTGTTTTTT
TRBD1	TRBJ1-3	-	TRBV19	CASSPGAGGFSSGNTIYF	TGTGCCAGTAGTCCAGGAGCAGGGGGCTTTTCGTCCGGAAACACCATATATTTT
-	TRBJ2-2	-	TRBV5-5	CASSPEGVATGELFF	TGTGCCAGCAGCCCCGAGGGGGTGGCCACCGGGGAGCTGTTTTTT
TRBD2	TRBJ2-1	-	TRBV5-4	CASSFQSGGPGEQFF	TGTGCCAGCAGCTTTCAATCGGGAGGTCCGGGTGAGCAGTTCTTC